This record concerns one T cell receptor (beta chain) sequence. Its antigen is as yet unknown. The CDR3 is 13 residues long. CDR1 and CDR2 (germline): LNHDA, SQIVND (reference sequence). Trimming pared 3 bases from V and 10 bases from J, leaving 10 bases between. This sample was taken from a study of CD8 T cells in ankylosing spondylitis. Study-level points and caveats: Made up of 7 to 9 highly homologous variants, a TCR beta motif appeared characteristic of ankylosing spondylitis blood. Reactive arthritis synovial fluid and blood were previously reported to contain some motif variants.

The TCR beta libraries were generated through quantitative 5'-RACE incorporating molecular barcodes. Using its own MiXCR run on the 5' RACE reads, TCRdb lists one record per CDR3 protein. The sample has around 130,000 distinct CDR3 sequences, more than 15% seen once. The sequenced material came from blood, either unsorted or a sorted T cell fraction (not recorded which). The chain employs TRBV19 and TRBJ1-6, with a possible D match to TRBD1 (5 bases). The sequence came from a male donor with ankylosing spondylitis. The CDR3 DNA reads TGTGCCAGTAGTATCGGGGACTGGTCACCCCTCCACTTT. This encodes CASSIGDWSPLHF.